This TCR beta chain was captured in a study of control samples from healthy donors and cancer patients. The CDR3 extends over 15 amino acids. CDR1 and CDR2 (germline): SGHRS, YFSETQ. V was trimmed by 4 bases and J by 2 bases, leaving 13 bases between them. Assay: immunoSEQ multiplex PCR; the TCRdb copy retains only in-frame clones and omits some. The sample lists some 120,000 clones, more than 70% seen once, with 2% to 2.5% in the top ten. This clone has just a few counts. The sample consisted of blood. The chain couples TRBV5-1 to TRBJ1-5; tentatively, D is TRBD1 (6 bases). The clonotype was recovered from a woman in her 70s in good health. The CDR3 nucleotides are TGCGCCAGCAGCCCGGAGACAGGTCGCAATCAGCCCCAGCATTTT. It translates to CASSPETGRNQPQHF.